These 24 T cell receptor beta chains share one sample of origin, sequenced in a study of T-cell reconstitution after alpha-beta-depleted transplantation in children (TCRdb year 2016). Sample treatment or condition, as interpreted from the label and publication: allogeneic hematopoietic cell transplantation with graft depleted of TCRalphabeta T cells and CD19 B cells. Library method: PCR. Instrument used: Illumina HiSeq 2500. TCR libraries were prepared with molecular barcoding, using unique molecular identifiers to normalize TCRbeta repertoire quantification. TCRdb trimmed public reads at Q25 via fastp, called clones via MiXCR and kept in-frame beta chains. CDR3 protein sequences are deduplicated, and each keeps its most common genes and DNA. For this sample there are more than 200,000 distinct CDR3 sequences; about 15% appear just once. Together, the top ten hold about 39% of the sample. Here the sequenced sample was PBMCs, mostly from graft donor cells, taken 360 days after TCRalphabeta/CD19-depleted stem cell transplant. All receptors derive from a male patient between 2 and 10 years old who had a stem cell transplant for acute lymphoblastic leukemia, so the T cells may come from the graft donor.

J is TRBJ1-1 and V is TRBV5-1; TRBD1 aligns across 7 bases. This CDR3 comprises 14 residues. Germline CDR1 reads SGHRS; CDR2 reads YFSETQ. The V and J ends lost 0 bases and 5 bases, in that order; junction bases with no gene match: 4. The CDR3: CASSLDYRGTEAFF. The CDR3 nucleotides read TGCGCCAGCAGCTTGGATTACAGGGGTACTGAAGCTTTCTTT.

The DNA of the CDR3 is TGTGCCAGCCGTGCTCATACTTCCACAGATACGCAGTATTTT. It is translated as CASRAHTSTDTQYF. This chain links TRBV7-2 with TRBJ2-3; D is uncertain. The CDR3 is 14 amino acids. Germline CDR1 is SGHTA and CDR2 is FQGNSA. V was pared by 8 bases and J by 2 bases, with 14 bases between.

This clonotype has more than one count but fewer than ten. This chain links TRBV11-2 with TRBJ2-2; no clear D. This CDR3 has 13 residues. Trimming shortened V by 2 bases and J by 7 bases, and 8 bases separated the two germline ends. CDR1 and CDR2 from the germline V gene are SGHAT and FQNNGV. This CDR3 is CASSLILGGELFF. CDR3 nucleotides: TGTGCCAGCAGCTTAATCTTAGGCGGGGAGCTGTTTTTT.

This clonotype was detected ten times or more. This chain links TRBV7-8 with TRBJ1-1; D may be TRBD1 (5 bases). The V end was cut by 5 bases, the J end by 7 bases, with 8 bases between. Per germline, CDR1 SGHVS and CDR2 FQNEAQ. CDR3 size: 11 residues. This CDR3 is CASSQGFEAFF. The CDR3 DNA sequence: TGTGCCAGCAGCCAGGGATTTGAAGCTTTCTTT.

In its sample, this clonotype was seen a few times. The J gene is TRBJ1-1, the V gene TRBV7-6; 7 positions agree with TRBD1. This CDR3 contains 16 residues. V lost 2 bases to trimming and J lost 4 bases; unmatched junction nucleotides: 10. Germline values: CDR1 SGHVS, CDR2 FNYEAQ. The CDR3 sequence is CASSLTKQGILTEAFF. CDR3 DNA: TGTGCCAGCAGCTTAACAAAACAGGGGATCCTCACTGAAGCTTTCTTT.

V and J are TRBV7-9 and TRBJ1-2; D is unclear. This CDR3 spans 14 amino acids. Trimming took 5 bases from V and 4 from J, leaving 14 bases between them. The V gene's germline CDR1 is SEHNR and CDR2 FQNEAQ (reference sequence). CDR3 in DNA: TGTGCCAGCAGCCCCCAGACCCAGCTCTATGGCTACACCTTC. This encodes CASSPQTQLYGYTF. Filled out from reference TRBV7-9 and TRBJ1-2, the complete variable domain reads DTGVSQNPRHKITKRGQNVTFRCDPISEHNRLYWYRQTLGQGPEFLTYFQNEAQLEKSRLLSDRFSAERPKGSFSTLEIQRTEQGDSAMYLCASSPQTQLYGYTFGSGTRLTVV.

This chain connects TRBV10-3 to TRBJ2-5; no clear D. Deletions cut 1 base from V and 3 bases from J, with 9 bases between. The CDR3 covers 14 residues. Germline assignment: CDR1 ENHRY and CDR2 SYGVKD. Here the CDR3 reads CAISELSGKETQYF. DNA for the CDR3: TGTGCCATCAGTGAGTTGTCAGGAAAAGAGACCCAGTACTTC.

The V call is TRBV12-3 or TRBV12-4, the J call TRBJ1-1, with 7 bases aligning to TRBD1. Trimming cost V 3 bases and J 3 bases; bases outside gene matches: 7. The CDR3 length is 15 residues. CDR3 sequence (DNA): TGTGCCAGCAGTTTCCAACCGGGACAGCACACTGAAGCTTTCTTT. Its protein product is CASSFQPGQHTEAFF.

The J gene is TRBJ2-7, the V gene TRBV6-5; the match to TRBD1 covers 8 bases. Germline values: CDR1 MNHEY, CDR2 SVGAGI. CDR3 size: 16 residues. J was trimmed by 6 bases and V by 2 bases; bases with no gene match: 12. The CDR3 is CASSYPGQGAYSEQYF. The CDR3 bases are TGTGCCAGCAGTTACCCCGGACAGGGAGCCTATAGCGAGCAGTACTTC.

The chain uses TRBV5-1 and TRBJ2-7; D remains unclear. Germline V gene data show CDR1 as SGHRS and CDR2 as YFSETQ. The CDR3 runs to 14 residues. The V end lost 0 bases, the J end lost 2 bases, and 9 bases lay between the germline ends. The CDR3 loop reads CASSLEAAAYEQYF. The CDR3 bases are TGCGCCAGCAGCTTGGAGGCGGCCGCCTACGAGCAGTACTTC.

The chain joins TRBV4-3 to TRBJ2-1; unclear D gene. Germline V lookup: CDR1 LGHNA, CDR2 YSLEER. V was trimmed by 1 base and J by 3 bases, leaving 10 bases between them. The CDR3 length is 15 residues. In DNA, the CDR3 is TGCGCCAGCAGCCAAGCCCGTTACTGCTACAATGAGCAGTTCTTC. This encodes CASSQARYCYNEQFF.

The chain carries TRBV5-1 and TRBJ2-1, with no clear D. Germline-derived CDR1 and CDR2 are SGHRS and YFSETQ. V was clipped by 5 bases and J by 4 bases, with 7 bases between them. CDR3 length: 12 residues. CDR3 DNA sequence: TGCGCCAGCAGGCAGAAATACAATGAGCAGTTCTTC. It is translated as CASRQKYNEQFF.

This chain joins TRBV27 and TRBJ2-3; a weak D match, TRBD1 (7 bases). This CDR3 comprises 14 residues. The V end was cut by 6 bases, the J end by 2 bases, with 12 bases between. Germline values: CDR1 MNHEY, CDR2 SMNVEV (reference sequence). The CDR3 loop reads CASRPGGHTDTQYF. As DNA, the CDR3 is TGTGCCAGCAGACCAGGGGGGCACACAGATACGCAGTATTTT.

At least ten counts were recorded for this clonotype. The gene calls are TRBV3-1 and TRBJ2-1; D is uncertain. Germline lookup yields CDR1 LGHDT and CDR2 YNNKEL (reference sequence). The CDR3 is 17 amino acids. Trimming took 0 bases from V and 1 from J, leaving 13 bases between them. The chain's CDR3 is CASSQDHRMRSYNEQFF. The CDR3 DNA reads TGTGCCAGCAGCCAAGATCACCGGATGAGGTCCTACAATGAGCAGTTCTTC.

The V and J genes are TRBV7-9 and TRBJ1-1; TRBD1 matches at 7 bases. CDR3 length equals 15 residues. The V and J ends lost 6 bases and 0 bases, in that order; junction bases with no gene match: 7. The germline gives CDR1 SEHNR, CDR2 FQNEAQ (reference sequence). The CDR3 spells CASRDKGGLNTEAFF. The CDR3, as DNA: TGTGCCAGCAGGGATAAAGGGGGCCTGAACACTGAAGCTTTCTTT.

J is TRBJ2-6 and V is TRBV4-2; D not resolved. Germline CDR1 reads LGHNA; CDR2 reads YNFKEQ. The CDR3 has 18 residues. Trimming shortened V by 2 bases and J by 0 bases, and 14 bases separated the two germline ends. CDR3 sequence: CASSQRGGSRSGANVLTF. As DNA, the CDR3 is TGTGCCAGCAGCCAAAGAGGTGGGTCTCGCTCTGGGGCCAACGTCCTGACTTTC.

This clonotype was seen a handful of times. The rearrangement links TRBV20-1 to TRBJ2-2, with TRBD2 matching 8 bases. The germline V gene encodes CDR1 DFQATT and CDR2 SNEGSKA (reference sequence). CDR3 size: 15 residues. Trimming at V came to 5 bases and at J to 5 bases, leaving 10 bases not matched to a gene. The CDR3 coding sequence is TGCAGTGCTCCACTGGCGGGGGGAAGGACCGGGGAGCTGTTTTTT. Protein: CSAPLAGGRTGELFF.

The chain is built from TRBV20-1 and TRBJ2-5; tentative D call: TRBD2 (5 bases). Trimming pared 3 bases from V and 0 bases from J, leaving 14 bases between. The CDR3 runs 15 residues. CDR1 and CDR2 from the germline V gene are DFQATT and SNEGSKA (reference sequence). This chain's CDR3 is CSASSPGSYQETQYF. The CDR3 DNA is TGCAGTGCTAGTTCCCCGGGGTCGTACCAAGAGACCCAGTACTTC.

This clonotype was found once. The chain couples TRBV2 to TRBJ2-1; weak D call: TRBD1 (6 bases). The germline gives CDR1 SNHLY, CDR2 FYNNEI. This CDR3 is 11 amino acids long. The V end was cut by 8 bases, the J end by 10 bases, with 12 bases between. The CDR3 DNA reads as TGTGCCAGCTTCAGACAGGTAGAGCAGTTCTTC. It encodes CASFRQVEQFF.

This clonotype was observed at least ten times. The chain's CDR3 is CASSPPTGENSPLHF. The CDR3 nucleotides are TGTGCCAGCAGCCCACCGACAGGGGAGAATTCACCCCTCCACTTT. The chain has TRBV28 and TRBJ1-6; 8 nucleotides align to TRBD1. This CDR3 is 15 amino acids long. Per germline, CDR1 MDHEN and CDR2 SYDVKM. V shed 6 bases, J shed 7 bases, and the junction held 8 bases outside the gene matches. The full variable domain, completed using reference TRBV28 and TRBJ1-6, is DVKVTQSSRYLVKRTGEKVFLECVQDMDHENMFWYRQDPGLGLRLIYFSYDVKMKEKGDIPEGYSVSREKKERFSLILESASTNQTSMYLCASSPPTGENSPLHFGNGTRLTVT.

The chain combines TRBV18 with TRBJ1-1, with D unresolved. Germline CDR1 is KGHSH and CDR2 is LQKENI. V lost 2 bases, J lost 6 bases, and 13 bases lay in between. The length of the CDR3 is 14 residues. The CDR3 DNA is TGTGCCAGCTCACCAATCCCGGAACGCCCTGAAGCTTTCTTT. This translates into CASSPIPERPEAFF.

This clonotype was seen ten or more times. The V call is TRBV28, the J call TRBJ2-7, with 11 bases fitting TRBD2. This CDR3 has 15 amino acids. Germline V gives CDR1 MDHEN, CDR2 SYDVKM. V shed 3 bases, J shed 1 base, and the junction held 2 bases outside the gene matches. In nucleotides, the CDR3 is TGTGCCAGCAGTTTTTTAGCGGGAGGGTCCTACGAGCAGTACTTC. This codes for CASSFLAGGSYEQYF.

This chain uses TRBV20-1 with TRBJ2-7; possible D gene TRBD1, 5 bases. Trimming left V 5 bases short and J 4 bases short, with 9 bases between. The CDR3 runs to 11 residues. Germline V CDR1 and CDR2: DFQATT, SNEGSKA (reference sequence). CDR3: CSAQTVYEQYF. The CDR3 bases are TGCAGTGCTCAGACAGTTTACGAGCAGTACTTC.

V gene TRBV12-3 or TRBV12-4 combines with J gene TRBJ1-1, with a possible D match to TRBD1 (6 bases). The V end lost 3 bases, the J end lost 6 bases, and 23 bases lay between the germline ends. This CDR3 spans 17 amino acids. CDR3 sequence (DNA): TGTGCCAGCAGTTTGGGGGCGGGCGCGGGGTGGCACGCTGAAGCTTTCTTT. Amino acids: CASSLGAGAGWHAEAFF.